This TCR beta chain was sequenced for a study of cytomegalovirus exposure and HLA in healthy donors. PCR amplification relied on 60 Vbeta primers (plus 13 Jbeta primers). This table comes from immunoSEQ multiplex PCR, and its TCRdb copy is limited to in-frame clones, with some not included. Found here are over 75,000 clones, 55% to 65% of them singletons; the top ten hold around 2.5%. The CDR3 has 16 amino acids. Trimming at V came to 3 bases and at J to 0 bases, leaving 5 bases not matched to a gene. CDR1 is SEHNR, CDR2 FQNEAQ, per germline (reference sequence). The chain has TRBV7-9 and TRBJ1-5; 7 bases map to TRBD1. This clonotype originated in a human donor in good health. Input material: PBMCs. The CDR3 sequence: CASSLGQLDSNQPQHF. The CDR3 nucleotides are TGTGCCAGCAGCTTGGGACAGCTGGATAGCAATCAGCCCCAGCATTTT.